This TCR beta chain was obtained from a study of regulatory T cells in long-lasting Graves disease. This clonotype was seen ten or more times. To make TCR beta libraries, researchers used iRepertoire HTBI primers and Arm-PCR of CDR3 regions. Study processing details: Taken together, the samples had 62 TRBV and more than 11 TRBJ segments identified. In TCRdb, the multiplex PCR reads were re-called with MiXCR into one record per CDR3 protein. The V and J calls come from TCRdb's annotation, not from the publication. The profile shows under 250,000 distinct CDR3 sequences, about 19% of them singletons. Noted time point: newly diagnosed GD, antithyroid drugs for less than 3 months. PBMCs were the source of the RNA used for TCR sequencing. The source of the patients was an endocrinology department in Xi'an, China. There are 14 residues in the CDR3. Looked up from germline, CDR1 is DFQATT and CDR2 is SNEGSKA (reference sequence).

In addition, the sample was reused for a study of T cells in Graves' hyperthyroidism and ophthalmopathy.

The chain is built from TRBV20-1 and TRBJ1-2; D not resolved. The TCR originated in a woman aged 25-40 years with Graves disease. The source was peripheral blood mononuclear cells (PBMCs), collected at new diagnosis, from a patient treated with antithyroid drugs. The CDR3 DNA reads as TGCAGCTCACCACGGGGAATTTGGAACTATGGCTACACCTTC. Translation gives CSSPRGIWNYGYTF.